A selection of T cell receptor beta chains follows, all from one sample in a study of blood T cells in healthy people across ages. TCRdb analysed the 5' RACE reads with MiXCR anew, one entry per CDR3 protein. The table has about a million distinct CDR3 sequences, approximately 50% seen once. Material: blood. These receptors all come from a woman aged 55-69 years in good health. CDR3s include the opening cysteine and the closing phenylalanine or tryptophan. The order of the fields is J gene, D gene, V gene, CDR3 protein. The D gene is left open where the match is weak.

TRBJ2-7,-,TRBV7-4,CASSDPGLRSYEQYF
TRBJ2-7,TRBD2,TRBV20-1,CSALLSGGSYEQYF
-,-,TRBV27,CASSPSGKRSVYEQYF
TRBJ2-3,-,TRBV7-8,CASSPHSDPQYF
TRBJ2-1,TRBD1,TRBV9,CASSPGQARRFYNEQFF
TRBJ2-3,-,TRBV11-2,CASSLGARLGFSSGLPDTQYF
TRBJ2-5,-,TRBV3-1,CASSQSAAGTQYF
TRBJ1-2,-,TRBV20-1,CSANRVEPYTF
TRBJ2-3,TRBD1,TRBV6-5,CVSSAAWTGGTDTQYF
TRBJ2-7,TRBD1,TRBV15,CATSRWGQGSDEQYF
-,TRBD2,TRBV29-1,CSGYGTSGSSYNEQYF
TRBJ2-1,TRBD2,TRBV6-2/TRBV6-3,CASSRLAGLNEQFF
TRBJ2-1,-,TRBV5-1,CASSSAGHNEQFF
TRBJ2-2,-,TRBV7-6,CASSELREIVGTGELFF
TRBJ2-7,-,TRBV20-1,CSARQPGEQYF
TRBJ2-7,TRBD1,TRBV5-1,CASSPSGQVTYEQYF
-,-,TRBV12-3/TRBV12-4,CASSFGLGVETQYF
TRBJ2-3,-,TRBV7-2,CASAQGGDISGTQYF
TRBJ2-1,-,TRBV6-2/TRBV6-3,CAGDRDGYNEQFF
TRBJ2-3,-,TRBV7-9,CASSLADGGRDPDTQYF
TRBJ1-4,-,TRBV7-9,CASSTRQAINEKLFF
TRBJ2-2,-,TRBV6-2/TRBV6-3,CASEKGAIGELFF
TRBJ1-2,-,TRBV4-2,CASSQAGQNINYGYTF
TRBJ1-4,-,TRBV10-3,CAISDLKGTGGKKLFF
TRBJ2-5,-,TRBV3-1,CASSQPGTLQETQYF
TRBJ2-1,-,TRBV7-8,CASSLALTVRVNEQFF
TRBJ1-1,-,TRBV28,CASSLPGVGLGGTEAFF
TRBJ2-1,-,TRBV20-1,CSANLYNEQFF
TRBJ1-4,-,TRBV15,CATSRDYEKLFF
TRBJ2-1,-,TRBV12-3/TRBV12-4,CASSSGGPSYNEQFF
TRBJ1-2,TRBD1,TRBV7-3,CASSLSGTGLSGYTF
TRBJ2-1,-,TRBV20-1,CSANTGAEGDEQFF
TRBJ2-3,-,TRBV28,CATRHWRADTQYF
TRBJ2-3,TRBD2,TRBV19,CASEPNGLAGPTDTQYF
TRBJ2-1,-,TRBV6-6,CASSYLDNNEQFF
TRBJ2-5,-,TRBV25-1,CASSELGGHGGRETQYF
TRBJ1-2,-,TRBV4-1,CASSQAQDLKVRVGYTF
TRBJ2-3,-,TRBV5-1,CASRSTGLRDTQYF
TRBJ2-3,-,TRBV6-5,CASKAGAFTDTQYF
TRBJ1-1,-,TRBV20-1,CSAGRPTGYTEAFF
TRBJ2-7,-,TRBV20-1,CSARDRGGTPPYEQYF
TRBJ2-6,-,TRBV24-1,CATSEGNSGANVLTF
TRBJ2-5,TRBD2,TRBV29-1,CSVDLGLAGAETQYF
-,TRBD2,TRBV6-6,CASGQAGGSYEQYF
TRBJ2-5,TRBD1,TRBV6-5,CASSYAGTGGSHGQYF
TRBJ1-5,-,TRBV20-1,CSARDRGFGQPQHF
TRBJ2-1,-,TRBV29-1,CSVLPNEQFF
TRBJ2-3,-,TRBV4-2,CASSQALLDTQYF
TRBJ2-1,TRBD1,TRBV20-1,CSARGTGAPHQFF